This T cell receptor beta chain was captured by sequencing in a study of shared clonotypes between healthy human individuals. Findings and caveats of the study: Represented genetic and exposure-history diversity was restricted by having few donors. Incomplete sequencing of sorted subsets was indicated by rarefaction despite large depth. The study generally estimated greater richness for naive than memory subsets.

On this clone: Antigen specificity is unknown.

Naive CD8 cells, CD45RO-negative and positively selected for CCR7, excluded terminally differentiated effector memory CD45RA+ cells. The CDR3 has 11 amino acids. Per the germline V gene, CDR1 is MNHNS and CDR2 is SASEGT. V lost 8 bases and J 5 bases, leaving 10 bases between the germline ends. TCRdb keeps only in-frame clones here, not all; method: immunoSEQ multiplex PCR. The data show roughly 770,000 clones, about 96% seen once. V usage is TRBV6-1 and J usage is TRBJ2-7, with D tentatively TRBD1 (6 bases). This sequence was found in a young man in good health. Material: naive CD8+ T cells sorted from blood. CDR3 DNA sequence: TGTGCCAGCCCCAGGGGCAACGAGCAGTACTTC. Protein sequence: CASPRGNEQYF.